This T cell receptor (beta chain) was captured by sequencing in a study of cytomegalovirus exposure and HLA in healthy donors. Primers included in the PCR were 60 Vbeta and 13 Jbeta primers. Clones were read by immunoSEQ multiplex PCR, and TCRdb kept only the in-frame ones, dropping some. The sample has roughly 180,000 clones, around four fifths seen once. CDR1 is GTSNPN, CDR2 SVGIG, per germline (reference sequence). This CDR3 has 14 amino acids. Trimming took 4 bases from V and 8 from J; bases not matched to a gene: 12. Each donor was nominally healthy when sampled (though unrecorded immune exposures were likely). This clone came up once.

Sequences were obtained from PBMCs. This clonotype originated in a woman between 50 and 59 years old in good health and CMV-seropositive. The rearrangement joins TRBV30 to TRBJ1-2, with TRBD1 matching over 8 bases. CDR3 protein: CAWNRDRPGQGYTF. DNA of the CDR3: TGTGCCTGGAATCGGGACAGGCCAGGTCAAGGCTACACCTTC. Variable domain in full (rest from reference TRBV30 and TRBJ1-2): SQTIHQWPATLVQPVGSPLSLECTVEGTSNPNLYWYRQAAGRGLQLLFYSVGIGQISSEVPQNLSASRPQDRQFILSSKKLLLSDSGFYLCAWNRDRPGQGYTFGSGTRLTVV.